This T cell receptor (beta chain) originates from a study of blood T cell repertoires in COVID-19. Study-wide context: Italy, Spain and the United States were the sources of the convalescent and acute COVID-19 samples.

The germline gives CDR1 LGHDT, CDR2 YNNKEL (reference sequence). The CDR3 runs to 16 residues. V was trimmed by 0 bases and J by 0 bases, leaving 11 bases between them. TCRdb's table, derived via immunoSEQ multiplex PCR, lists solely in-frame clones and lacks some. The data show more than 85,000 clones, 70% to 90% seen once. The genes are TRBV3-1 (or the pseudogene TRBV3-2) and TRBJ1-1; no firm D call. The receptor comes from a woman aged 60 to 75 with acute or convalescent COVID-19. The sequencing sample was made of peripheral blood. The CDR3 DNA is TGTGCCAGCAGCCAAGATCGGAGTCCTTTGAACACTGAAGCTTTCTTT. It specifies CASSQDRSPLNTEAFF.